The rows below give T cell receptor beta chains drawn from one sample of a study of cytomegalovirus exposure and HLA in healthy donors. Measured with immunoSEQ multiplex PCR; TCRdb has only the in-frame clones, and not every one. The table records about 130,000 clones, 65% to 85% of them present only once. Sequenced material: PBMCs. These receptors all come from a woman aged 40 to 50 in good health and CMV-seronegative. Both conserved end residues are part of each CDR3. The D gene is left open where the match is weak. Expanded clones are given a class, and other clones once, few, many or no size at all.

j_call	clone_size	d_call	v_call	cdr3_nt	cdr3_aa
TRBJ2-1	-	TRBD1	TRBV27	TGTGCCAGCAGTCATGGACAGGGGGCGGGCAATGAGCAGTTCTTC	CASSHGQGAGNEQFF
TRBJ2-5	few	TRBD2	TRBV25-1	TGTGCCAGCAGTGAATGGCGGGGGAACCAAGAGACCCAGTACTTC	CASSEWRGNQETQYF
TRBJ2-3	-	TRBD2	TRBV7-9	TGTGCCAGCAGCTCGACTAGCGGGAGGGTCCCGGTTTTGGCATCGCAGTATTTT	CASSSTSGRVPVLASQYF
TRBJ2-1	once	TRBD2	TRBV7-6	TGTGCCAGCAGCTTACTTCTATTAGCGGGAGAACACAATGAGCAGTTCTTC	CASSLLLLAGEHNEQFF
TRBJ2-7	once	-	TRBV6-1	TGTGCCAGCAGTGAGGGGAGCGGTGCCTACGAGCAGTACTTC	CASSEGSGAYEQYF
TRBJ1-2	-	-	TRBV6-1	TGTGCCAGCGATGAACAGGGATTGAACTATGGCTACACCTTC	CASDEQGLNYGYTF
TRBJ1-6	-	-	TRBV9	TGTGCCAGCAGCGCGACAGGCCCCACTTCACCCCTCCACTTT	CASSATGPTSPLHF
TRBJ2-3	-	-	TRBV5-1	TGCGCCAGCAGCTTGGCCGGCGGCTACCCAAGCACAGATACGCAGTATTTT	CASSLAGGYPSTDTQYF
TRBJ2-2	once	TRBD1	TRBV25-1	TGTGCCAGCGCACCAGGGGGGAACACCGGGGAGCTGTTTTTT	CASAPGGNTGELFF
TRBJ1-5	-	TRBD1	TRBV19	TGTGCCAGTAGTATCGGGACAGGGCCCAATCAGCCCCAGCATTTT	CASSIGTGPNQPQHF
TRBJ2-4	once	TRBD1	TRBV2	TGTGCCAGCAGGAAACCGGGACAGGGGAAAAACAGTCAGTACTTC	CASRKPGQGKNSQYF
TRBJ1-2	-	TRBD1	TRBV9	TGTGCCAGCAGCGTAGAGGCAGGGGGCGCAGGTGGCTACACCTTC	CASSVEAGGAGGYTF
TRBJ2-6	-	TRBD1	TRBV30	TGTGCCTGGAGTGCTGGGGCAGGGGGCTTTTCTGGGGCCAACGTCCTGACTTTC	CAWSAGAGGFSGANVLTF
TRBJ1-5	-	-	TRBV5-4	TGTGCCAGCAGCTTGGACCTTGGGGCAGGTCAGCCCCAGCATTTT	CASSLDLGAGQPQHF
TRBJ2-5	-	-	TRBV2	TGTGCCAGCAGTGAATCACAGGGGGGGGAGACCCAGTACTTC	CASSESQGGETQYF
TRBJ2-5	once	TRBD2	TRBV11-2	TGTGCCAGCAGCCGGACTAGCGGGGGAACTCAAGAGACCCAGTACTTC	CASSRTSGGTQETQYF
TRBJ2-5	-	-	TRBV5-1	TGCGCCAGCAGCTCAGCCCTCGGCGGGGAGACCCAGTACTTC	CASSSALGGETQYF
TRBJ2-3	-	TRBD2	TRBV4-2	TGTGCCAGCAGCCAAGGACTAGCGGGAGGACCGGGGACAGATACGCAGTATTTT	CASSQGLAGGPGTDTQYF
TRBJ1-1	once	-	TRBV6-1	TGTGCCAGCAGTGAATTTCGGGAGAACACTGAAGCTTTCTTT	CASSEFRENTEAFF
TRBJ1-5	few	TRBD1	TRBV30	TGTGCCTGGAGTGTAGGGCAGGGGGGTCAGCCCCAGCATTTT	CAWSVGQGGQPQHF
TRBJ2-7	-	-	TRBV25-1	TGTGCCAGCAGTGTCGGACAGTTCTACGAGCAGTACTTC	CASSVGQFYEQYF
TRBJ1-3	few	-	TRBV5-1	TGCGCCAGCAGCCCAAAGTCGTCCCGGGACTCTGGAAACACCATATATTTT	CASSPKSSRDSGNTIYF
TRBJ2-3	once	TRBD2	TRBV7-8	TGTGCCAGCAGCCCCCGGACTAGCGGGAGGGCCCCGAGCACAGATACGCAGTATTTT	CASSPRTSGRAPSTDTQYF
TRBJ2-7	-	-	TRBV29-1	TGCAGCGTTTCTGGCGGGACTCTTTACGAGCAGTACTTC	CSVSGGTLYEQYF
TRBJ2-2	few	TRBD2	TRBV5-6	TGTGCCAGCAGCTCGAGCGGGAGGGCCGGGGAGCTGTTTTTT	CASSSSGRAGELFF
TRBJ1-3	-	TRBD1	TRBV7-8	TGTGCCAGCAGCTTGACCGAGGGGACAGGGAGAAGTTCCATATATTTT	CASSLTEGTGRSSIYF
TRBJ2-6	-	TRBD1	TRBV2	TGTGCCACCACAGGGGTCCTTATCTCTGGGGCCAACGTCCTGACTTTC	CATTGVLISGANVLTF
TRBJ1-4	-	TRBD1	TRBV15	TGTGCCACCAGCAGAGATCTGGGGACAGGAGGAGAAAAACTGTTTTTT	CATSRDLGTGGEKLFF
TRBJ2-2	-	TRBD2	TRBV7-8	TGTGCCAGCACGGGAGGGTCGGATGGCACCGGGGAGCTGTTTTTT	CASTGGSDGTGELFF
TRBJ1-1	-	-	TRBV9	TGTGCCAGCGGCCAGGGTCCGTTGAACACTGAAGCTTTCTTT	CASGQGPLNTEAFF
TRBJ1-3	-	-	TRBV5-4	TGTGCCAGCAGCATCACACAGGGCCCAGCTGGAAACACCATATATTTT	CASSITQGPAGNTIYF
TRBJ2-6	-	-	TRBV11-2	TGTGCCAGCAGCCTGAGCTCTGGGGCCAACGTCCTGACTTTC	CASSLSSGANVLTF
TRBJ1-5	-	-	TRBV10-3	TGTGCCATCAGTGAGAAGAGGGGGAATCAGCCCCAGCATTTT	CAISEKRGNQPQHF
TRBJ1-3	-	-	TRBV7-6	TGTGCCAGCAGCGCGCGGGACACCATATATTTT	CASSARDTIYF
TRBJ2-7	-	-	TRBV27	TGTGCCAGCAGTAAATTGGACAGCTACGAGCAGTACTTC	CASSKLDSYEQYF
TRBJ1-1	-	-	TRBV5-1	TGCGCCAGCAGCTTGGGGGGGGGCAGAGCAGCCCGGAACACTGAAGCTTTCTTT	CASSLGGGRAARNTEAFF
TRBJ2-4	-	TRBD2	TRBV28	TGTGCCAGCAGTTTGGGGTTAGCGGGAGTACTTTGGGACAGTCAGTACTTC	CASSLGLAGVLWDSQYF
TRBJ1-1	-	-	TRBV10-1	TGCGCCAGCAAGGAGGCAGTGAACACTGAAGCCTTCTTT	CASKEAVNTEAFF
TRBJ1-3	-	-	TRBV28	TGTGCCAGCAGTTTAGGAGGGGCTGGAAACACCATATATTTT	CASSLGGAGNTIYF
TRBJ1-4	few	-	TRBV28	TGTGCCAGCAGTTACCGACAAGTGGATGAAAAACTGTTTTTT	CASSYRQVDEKLFF
TRBJ2-3	few	TRBD2	TRBV11-2	TGTGCCAGCAGCAAATGGGACTTGCGGGGGGGCACAGATACGCAGTATTTT	CASSKWDLRGGTDTQYF
TRBJ1-2	-	TRBD1	TRBV30	TGTGCCTGGGAGGACAGGGCAGATGGCTACACCTTC	CAWEDRADGYTF
TRBJ2-1	few	TRBD2	TRBV6-5	TGTGCCAGCAGCCCCCTAGCGGGGGGCACCGATGAGCAGTTCTTC	CASSPLAGGTDEQFF
TRBJ1-2	-	TRBD1	TRBV2	TGTGCCAGCTGGGACAGGGCTGGGTATGGCTACACCTTC	CASWDRAGYGYTF
TRBJ1-5	-	TRBD1	TRBV28	TGTGCCAGCAGTTTGCCTACAGGGGGCAATCAGCCCCAGCATTTT	CASSLPTGGNQPQHF
TRBJ1-2	few	-	TRBV9	TGTGCCAGCCGGGGAGATTCTGGCTACACCTTC	CASRGDSGYTF
TRBJ1-1	-	-	TRBV28	TGTGCCAGCGGCCCCCTGGGGGGGAACACTGAAGCTTTCTTT	CASGPLGGNTEAFF
TRBJ2-1	-	-	TRBV5-4	TGTGCCAGCAGCTTGTCCGCGTTCCGTTCCTACAATGAGCAGTTCTTC	CASSLSAFRSYNEQFF
TRBJ2-2	-	-	TRBV6-5	TGCTCAACAGGGAGGGGCTGGGACCGGGGAGCTGTTTTT	CSTGRGWDRGAVF
TRBJ2-6	-	TRBD2	TRBV30	TGTGCCTGGAGCGGGACTAGCGGGAGTTCTGGGGCCAACGGCCTGACTTTC	CAWSGTSGSSGANGLTF
TRBJ1-1	-	-	TRBV18	TGTGCCAGCTCACCCTCGGGAGAAGTGAACACTGAAGCTTTCTTT	CASSPSGEVNTEAFF
TRBJ1-6	few	-	TRBV30	TGTGCCTGGGGTGAACAGGTACCCCTCCACTTT	CAWGEQVPLHF
TRBJ2-1	-	TRBD2	TRBV6-1	TGTGCCAGCAGTGAAACTAGCGGGGGGTACAATGAGCAGTTCTTC	CASSETSGGYNEQFF
TRBJ2-7	-	TRBD2	TRBV6-5	TGTGCCAGCAAGAGCGGGAGTTCAAACTACGAGCAGTACTTC	CASKSGSSNYEQYF
TRBJ2-7	-	TRBD1	TRBV14	TGTGCCAGCAGCCGGGGACAGGCCTACGAGCAGTACTTC	CASSRGQAYEQYF